This is a list of T cell receptor beta chains from one sample in a study of T cells in Graves' hyperthyroidism and ophthalmopathy. TCRdb used MiXCR to reprocess the multiplex PCR reads, holding one entry per CDR3 protein. This sample has some 560,000 distinct CDR3 sequences; 15% to 19% occur once, and the top ten carry approximately 7.4%. Material for sequencing was blood. The source is a woman aged 25-40 years with Graves' hyperthyroidism. Both conserved end residues are part of each CDR3. Fields, in order: J gene, V gene, D gene, clone size, CDR3 DNA, CDR3 protein. The D gene is left open where the match is weak. Expanded clones get a size class; other rows say once, few or many, or leave the size out.

TRBJ2-5 TRBV7-2 - many TGTGCCAGCAGCCCCGTCGCGCCCGGCGGTCCGCAAGAGACCCAGTACTTC CASSPVAPGGPQETQYF
TRBJ1-1 TRBV6-1 - many TGTGCCAGCAGTGAAGTTGCCCGGTGGCAGGGGAACACTGAAGCTTTCTTT CASSEVARWQGNTEAFF
TRBJ2-1 TRBV7-9 TRBD2 many TGTGCCAGCAGCCCCGGAATAAGCGGGAGCTCCTACAATGAGCAGTTCTTC CASSPGISGSSYNEQFF
TRBJ2-2 TRBV5-1 TRBD2 many TGCGCCAGCAGCACCGCACTAGCGGACACCGGGGAGCTGTTTTTT CASSTALADTGELFF
TRBJ1-1 TRBV7-2 - - TGTGCCAGCAGCTTAGAAATTGGGGCCAACACTGAAGCTTTCTTT CASSLEIGANTEAFF
TRBJ1-3 TRBV6-6 - few TGTGCCAGCAGTTACGGGGGCGGCTCTGGAAACACCATATATTTT CASSYGGGSGNTIYF
TRBJ2-1 TRBV3-1 - many TGTGCCAGCAGCCAAGCCTCTAGCAAGCAGTTCTTC CASSQASSKQFF
TRBJ2-3 TRBV7-2 - - TGTGCCAGCAGACGGCGGGGGCAAGGAGTCACAGATACGCAGTATTTT CASRRRGQGVTDTQYF
TRBJ2-7 TRBV20-1 TRBD2 - TGCAGTGCTAGAGATCGGGCCGGGACTAGCGTAACCTACGAGCAGTACTTC CSARDRAGTSVTYEQYF
TRBJ1-1 TRBV5-1 TRBD1 many TGCGCCAGCAGCGGAGGGGACAGACACACTGAAGCTTTCTTT CASSGGDRHTEAFF
TRBJ2-1 TRBV3-1 TRBD2 - TGTGCCAGCAGCCGGGGACTAGCGGGAGCCTATGAGCAGTTCTTC CASSRGLAGAYEQFF
TRBJ2-7 TRBV12-3/TRBV12-4 - many TGTGCCAGCAGCCACGCGACTGTTTCTCCTAACGAGCAGTACTTC CASSHATVSPNEQYF
TRBJ2-7 TRBV9 TRBD1 - TGTGCCAGCAGCTTAGCGCCCGGGACAGGGGGACACTACGAGCAGCTCTTC CASSLAPGTGGHYEQLF
TRBJ2-1 TRBV19 TRBD1 many TGTGCCAGTACCCAAAGGGACAGGGCGGGCGGTGAGCAGTTCTTC CASTQRDRAGGEQFF
TRBJ2-5 TRBV4-1 TRBD2 - TGCGCCAGCAGGGGTTTTAGCGGGAGACGAGAGACCCAGTACTTC CASRGFSGRRETQYF
TRBJ2-5 TRBV27 - many TGTGCCAGCAGTTTCGTGTACCAAGAGACCCAGTACTTC CASSFVYQETQYF
TRBJ2-3 TRBV7-2 TRBD2 many TGTGCCAGCAGCACCCCGCGGGGGAGTGTGAGGACAGATACGCAGTATTTT CASSTPRGSVRTDTQYF
TRBJ1-2 TRBV4-2 - few TGTGCCAGCAGCCAAGATGGCTACACCTTC CASSQDGYTF
TRBJ2-7 TRBV28 - many TGTGCCAGCGGCAGGAGCTCCTACGAGCAGTACTTC CASGRSSYEQYF
TRBJ2-5 TRBV16 - - TGTGCCAGCAGCCAATCCAGGGCAGAGACCCAGTACTTC CASSQSRAETQYF
TRBJ1-2 TRBV5-5 - many TGTGCCAGCAGCTTGGGGGGACCGCAGGCTTCGGGCTACACCTTC CASSLGGPQASGYTF
TRBJ2-7 TRBV27 TRBD2 many TGTGCCAGCAGTTTAAAGGGCAGCGGGAGCTACGAGCAGTACTTC CASSLKGSGSYEQYF
TRBJ2-3 TRBV14 TRBD2 - TGTGCCAGCAGCCAAGAGGCCACTAGCGAGAGCACAGATACGCAGTATTTT CASSQEATSESTDTQYF
TRBJ2-1 TRBV28 - many TGTGCCATCCTGCAGGACTCCTACAATGAGCAGTTCTTC CAILQDSYNEQFF
TRBJ2-5 TRBV20-1 - many TGCAGTGCTAGGTGGCTTTGGGAGACCCAGTACTTC CSARWLWETQYF
TRBJ2-3 TRBV19 - once TGTGCCAGTAGTATACTTCCCCTCGCGGGGCCCACAGATACGCAGTATTTT CASSILPLAGPTDTQYF
TRBJ2-1 TRBV19 - - TGTGCCAGTAGGCGCGGAGGACCCGCTACGGATGAGCAGTTCTTC CASRRGGPATDEQFF
TRBJ1-4 TRBV20-1 - - TGCAGTGCTAGAGAAGCTGGGGCCGGTAATGAAAAACTGTTTTTT CSAREAGAGNEKLFF
TRBJ2-7 TRBV12-3/TRBV12-4 - many TGTGCCAGCAGTTTAGGAGGGGAATTTTACGAGCAGTACTTC CASSLGGEFYEQYF
TRBJ2-5 TRBV5-1 - few TGCGCCAGCAGCTTATCAGGGTTCCAAGAGACCCAGTACTTC CASSLSGFQETQYF